This TCR beta chain was sequenced during a study of blood T cell repertoires in COVID-19. Study context: Material from acute and convalescent COVID-19 was sourced from the United States, Italy and Spain. Sample material is recorded as cDNA or gDNA derived from T cells, B-cell-depleted T cells, or PBMCs.

Original data processing: Cell counts per sample came from amplifying reference gene primers. The protocol was immunoSEQ multiplex PCR, while the TCRdb copy is restricted to in-frame clones and leaves out a portion. That table furnishes V, J and clone size, whereas the DNA furnished D and trimming. The sample has about 140,000 clones, roughly 82% seen once. The CDR3 runs 11 residues. Germline CDR1 reads SEHNR; CDR2 reads FQNEAQ (reference sequence). Trimming removed 6 bases from V and 8 bases from J, with 8 bases in between. The sequence was obtained from a man in his fifties or sixties with active or convalescent COVID-19. Sequences were obtained from peripheral blood. The chain uses TRBV7-9 and TRBJ2-1; D is ambiguous. Here the CDR3 reads CASRLVDEQFF. Written as DNA, the CDR3 is TGTGCCAGCAGGTTGGTCGATGAGCAGTTCTTC.